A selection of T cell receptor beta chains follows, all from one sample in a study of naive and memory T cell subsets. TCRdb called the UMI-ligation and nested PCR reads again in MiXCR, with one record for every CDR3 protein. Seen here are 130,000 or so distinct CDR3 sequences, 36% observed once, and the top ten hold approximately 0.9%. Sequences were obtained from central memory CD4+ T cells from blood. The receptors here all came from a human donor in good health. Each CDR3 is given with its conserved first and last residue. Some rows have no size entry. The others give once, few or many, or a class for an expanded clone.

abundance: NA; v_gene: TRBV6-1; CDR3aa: CASSASTGSGGYTF
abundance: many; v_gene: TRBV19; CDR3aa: CASSKGLRQPQHF
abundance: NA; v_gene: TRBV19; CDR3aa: CASSAARGNEQFF
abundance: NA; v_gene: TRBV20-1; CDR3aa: CSARPRDYYTQYF
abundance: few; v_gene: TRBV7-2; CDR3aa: CASSRELTDTQYF
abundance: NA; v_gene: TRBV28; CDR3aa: CASRKSGTVNQPQHF
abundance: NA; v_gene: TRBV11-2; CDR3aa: CASSFRTGLDTEAFF
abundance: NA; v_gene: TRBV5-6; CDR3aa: CASSLYSVMNTEAFF
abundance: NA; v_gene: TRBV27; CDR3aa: CASTRGRGPYEQYF
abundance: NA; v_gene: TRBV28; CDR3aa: CASSRQGALSYEQYF
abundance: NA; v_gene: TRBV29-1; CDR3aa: CSVDHRETQYF
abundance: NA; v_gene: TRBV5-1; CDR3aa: CASSTAGVPYNEQFF
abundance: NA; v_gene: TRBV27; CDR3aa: CASSLWVGDTEAFF
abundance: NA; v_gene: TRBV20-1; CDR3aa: CSGLTPGEGWETQYF
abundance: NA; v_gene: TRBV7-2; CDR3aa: CASSLGISGSSYNEQFF
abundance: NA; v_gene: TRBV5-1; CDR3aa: CASSLKLGLAGAPEQFF
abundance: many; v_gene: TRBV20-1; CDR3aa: CSASVGSTEAFF
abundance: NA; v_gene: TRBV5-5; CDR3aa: CASSLGYDNQPQHF
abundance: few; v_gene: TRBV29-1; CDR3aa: CSVVTSPGPDTQYF
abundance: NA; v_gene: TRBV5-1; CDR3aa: CASSLSAKGNEQFF
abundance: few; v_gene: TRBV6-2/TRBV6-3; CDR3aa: CASRLQGGNTEAFF
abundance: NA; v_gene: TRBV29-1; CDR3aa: CSVEERPYGYTF